A selection of T cell receptor beta chains follows, all from one sample in a study of shared clonotypes between healthy human individuals. Using immunoSEQ multiplex PCR, the repertoire was profiled, and TCRdb retains in-frame clones only, with some absent. The profile shows some 530,000 clones, over 70% of them singletons. Source material: PBMCs. All receptors derive from a woman in her 40s in good health. Some clones in this sample may be carry-over from other donors' samples. CDR3s include the opening cysteine and the closing phenylalanine or tryptophan. D genes are given only for firm matches. Rows may omit the clone size; those that give it use once, few, many or a size class.

>TRBD2|TRBJ2-3|TRBV19|few|14
TGTGCCAGTAGAGGGCGGGAGTGGACAGATACGCAGTATTTT
CASRGREWTDTQYF
>TRBD1|TRBJ1-1|TRBV6-1|NA|17
TGTGCCAGCAGTGAACCCGGGACAGGGGGCTTGGGCACTGAAGCTTTCTTT
CASSEPGTGGLGTEAFF
>TRBD2|TRBJ2-1|TRBV9|NA|18
TGTGCCAGCAGCGATTCACTAGCGGGAGGTCTATCCTACAATGAGCAGTTCTTC
CASSDSLAGGLSYNEQFF
>TRBD1|TRBJ2-7|TRBV5-4|NA|16
TGTGCCAGCAGCTTGTTTTCGGGACAGGGATTTTACGAGCAGTACTTC
CASSLFSGQGFYEQYF
>TRBD2|TRBJ2-3|TRBV6-1|NA|15
TGTGCCAGCAGTGGGCTAGCGGGAGACGCAGATACGCAGTATTTT
CASSGLAGDADTQYF
>NA|TRBJ2-5|TRBV10-3|NA|13
TGTGCCATCAGTGGAGGGGGCCAAGAGACCCAGTACTTC
CAISGGGQETQYF
>TRBD2|TRBJ2-1|TRBV13|few|15
TGTGCCAGCAGCTCGGGACTAGTGGCTCTCCGTGAGCAGTTCTTC
CASSSGLVALREQFF
>NA|TRBJ2-1|TRBV9|NA|11
TGTGCCAGCAGCACAAACAATGAGCAGTTCTTC
CASSTNNEQFF
>TRBD1|TRBJ2-1|TRBV19|NA|17
TGTGCCAGTAGTAGAGTGGAAGGGACAGGGGCCGGCAATGAGCAGTTCTTC
CASSRVEGTGAGNEQFF
>TRBD2|TRBJ2-7|TRBV2|NA|13
TGTGCCAGCAAAAGCGGGAGGCTCTACGAGCAGTACTTC
CASKSGRLYEQYF
>NA|TRBJ1-5|TRBV6-6|NA|14
TGTGCCAGCAACGGGGATAATAGCAATCAGCCCCAGCATTTT
CASNGDNSNQPQHF
>NA|TRBJ2-5|TRBV5-1|once|15
TGCGCCAGCAGCTTGGCAGGGTCGGACCGAGAGACCCAGTACTTC
CASSLAGSDRETQYF
>NA|TRBJ1-5|TRBV10-3|few|13
TGTGCCATCAACCGGGACTCAGATCAGCCCCAGCATTTT
CAINRDSDQPQHF
>TRBD2|TRBJ2-2|TRBV7-9|once|16
TGTGCCAGCAGCTTACTAGCGGGTCTGAACACCGGGGAGCTGTTTTTT
CASSLLAGLNTGELFF
>TRBD1|TRBJ1-1|TRBV7-6|NA|16
TGTGCCAGCAGCTTAGCGGGGGGACAGGCGTCCACTGAAGCTTTCTTT
CASSLAGGQASTEAFF
>TRBD2|TRBJ2-3|TRBV27|NA|14
TGTGCCAGCCTCAGGACTAGCGGTCTAGATACGCAGTATTTT
CASLRTSGLDTQYF
>TRBD2|TRBJ2-1|TRBV6-6|few|15
TGTGCCAGCAAAGTAGCGGGAGACTCTTACAATGAGCAGTTCTTC
CASKVAGDSYNEQFF
>NA|TRBJ2-5|TRBV6-6|NA|14
TGTGCCAGCAACGCAGGGCCCCTAGGGGAGACCCAGTACTTC
CASNAGPLGETQYF
>NA|TRBJ1-2|TRBV6-6|NA|13
TGTGCCAGCAGCGCTACAGGGTTCATTGGCTACACCTTC
CASSATGFIGYTF
>NA|TRBJ1-1|TRBV28|few|13
TGTGCCACCACCTGGGGACTGAACACTGAAGCTTTCTTT
CATTWGLNTEAFF
>NA|TRBJ2-5|TRBV5-1|NA|14
TGCGCCAGCAGCCTGGGGCCCGAGGTAGAGACCCAGTACTTC
CASSLGPEVETQYF
>NA|TRBJ2-7|TRBV11-2|NA|15
TGTGCCAGCAGCCAAACCCAGGGGAGCTCCTACGAGCAGTACTTC
CASSQTQGSSYEQYF
>TRBD1|TRBJ1-1|TRBV9|few|19
TGTGCCAGCAGCGTAGTCGCTGGGAGGGACAGGGGGAGGGACACTGAAGCTTTCTTT
CASSVVAGRDRGRDTEAFF
>NA|TRBJ1-1|TRBV9|medium-sized|13
TGTGCCAGCAGCAAGGGGATGAACACTGAAGCTTTCTTT
CASSKGMNTEAFF
>TRBD1|TRBJ2-7|TRBV28|NA|15
TGTGCCAGCAGTTTAGGGCCAGGGGGCTCCTACGAGCAGTACTTC
CASSLGPGGSYEQYF
>NA|TRBJ2-5|TRBV5-1|NA|14
TGCGCCAGCAGCTTCGCGGGAAGGTCGGAGACCCAGTACTTC
CASSFAGRSETQYF
>NA|TRBJ2-3|TRBV27|once|17
TGTGCCAGCAGACGGACCTACCTAGACGATAGCACAGATACGCAGTATTTT
CASRRTYLDDSTDTQYF
>NA|TRBJ1-2|TRBV11-3|few|13
TGTGCCAGCAGCTATTCCCAGGGCAGGGGCTACACCTTC
CASSYSQGRGYTF
>NA|TRBJ2-1|TRBV7-6|NA|16
TGTGCCAGCAGCCCCCTACGTCTCGGATCCGGATATGAGCAGTTCTTC
CASSPLRLGSGYEQFF
>TRBD1|TRBJ2-1|TRBV10-2|NA|15
TGCGCCAGCACTTATGGGACAGATTTATCCAATGAGCAGTTCTTC
CASTYGTDLSNEQFF
>TRBD2|TRBJ2-7|TRBV6-5|NA|14
TGTGCCAGCAGGCCGGGACTAGCTTTCTACGAGCAGTACTTC
CASRPGLAFYEQYF
>NA|TRBJ2-7|TRBV9|NA|15
TGTGCCAGCAGCGTTGGAGCGGCCTTTGGAGATGAGCAGTACTTC
CASSVGAAFGDEQYF
>TRBD2|TRBJ2-7|TRBV7-3|NA|16
TGTGCCAGCAGCTTAGAAGCGGGAGGGGTCCTATACGAGCAGTACTTC
CASSLEAGGVLYEQYF
>NA|TRBJ2-7|TRBV28|once|14
TGTGCCAGCTCCAAGCGAGGGCTACCCTACGAGCAGTACTTC
CASSKRGLPYEQYF
>NA|TRBJ2-4|TRBV28|NA|13
TGTGCCAGCAGTTTAGGGGAGACAAACATTCAGTACTTC
CASSLGETNIQYF
>TRBD2|TRBJ2-1|TRBV7-2|NA|14
TGTGCCAGCAGCTCCGACCTGACTAGCGATGAGCAGTTCTTC
CASSSDLTSDEQFF
>NA|TRBJ2-7|TRBV10-1|NA|20
TGCGCCAGCAGCGCCAGGGCGACGAGGCAGGGGATGTACCAGACCTACGAGCAGTACTTC
CASSARATRQGMYQTYEQYF
>NA|TRBJ1-4|TRBV7-8|NA|14
TGTGCCAGCAGCCCCCCTGCCAGGAACGAAAAACTGTTTTTT
CASSPPARNEKLFF
>TRBD2|TRBJ2-5|TRBV7-3|NA|13
TGTGCCAGCAGCACGGGACTACGAGAGACCCAGTACTTC
CASSTGLRETQYF
>TRBD2|TRBJ2-1|TRBV19|NA|15
TGTGCCAGTAGTATATGGGGACTAGCGGGAGCTGAGCAGTTCTTC
CASSIWGLAGAEQFF
>TRBD2|TRBJ2-2|TRBV7-8|NA|17
TGTGCCAGCAGCTCACTTAAGAGGGCGGGAGTAGTTGGGGAGCTGTTTTTT
CASSSLKRAGVVGELFF